The entry below gives a single TCR beta chain sequence along with its context. This specimen belongs to a study of Graves' ophthalmopathy and Graves' hyperthyroidism. The authors amplified TCR beta CDR3 regions from RNA transcripts. First-round RT-PCR used HTBI primers; second-round multiplex PCR followed. MiXCR was run by TCRdb on the multiplex PCR reads, yielding one entry per CDR3 protein. The sample carries hundreds of thousands of distinct CDR3 sequences, 35% to 50% recorded once. The germline V and J ends were trimmed by 5 bases and 7 bases, with 8 bases remaining between them. CDR1 is GTSNPN and CDR2 is SVGIG in the germline V gene (reference sequence). The CDR3 extends over 11 amino acids.

The sample was peripheral blood. The chain combines TRBV30 with TRBJ1-4; D is unclear. This TCR came from an adult man with Graves' ophthalmopathy. Here the CDR3 DNA reads TGTGCCTGGGGAGAGGGTGAAAAACTGTTTTTT. It yields the protein CAWGEGEKLFF.